The T cell receptor beta chain described here comes from a study of cytomegalovirus exposure and HLA in healthy donors. Study conclusions and caveats: Among TCR beta chains, those listed as cytomegalovirus-associated numbered over 150. It was reportedly the case that the classifier diagnosed cytomegalovirus status with high specificity and sensitivity.

Of note for this clone: What it binds is not known.

This CDR3 is built from 14 residues. Between the trimmed V and J ends, which lost 2 bases and 6 bases, there was a span of 11 bases. The V gene's germline CDR1 is MNHNY and CDR2 SVGAGI (reference sequence). PCR amplification relied on 60 Vbeta primers (plus 13 Jbeta primers). As processed by the authors: Among the unique TCR beta chains that a later analysis counted, around 82 million in all, some 10 million were shared. Method: immunoSEQ multiplex PCR; TCRdb's copy keeps in-frame clones and lacks some. V, J and clone size were drawn from that table, and D and trimming were deduced from the DNA. The sample holds around 150,000 clones; 75% to 90% are singletons and the top ten take around 6.6%.

The TCR was taken from a male donor in good health and CMV-seropositive. The chain uses TRBV6-6 and TRBJ1-5; D is possibly TRBD1 (6 bases). The sample consisted of PBMCs. The CDR3, as DNA: TGTGCCAGCAGTTACACGGGGGGCGGTCAGCCCCAGCATTTT. This codes for CASSYTGGGQPQHF.